This TCR beta chain was recorded in a study of blood T cell repertoires in COVID-19. Trimming pared 3 bases from V and 7 bases from J, leaving 12 bases between. The CDR3 totals 13 residues. The germline CDR1 and CDR2 sequences are KGHDR and SFDVKD. Original analysis: Quantification of nucleated cells was approximated via reference gene primer amplification. Method: immunoSEQ multiplex PCR; TCRdb's copy keeps in-frame clones and lacks some. V, J and clone size were drawn from that table, and D and trimming were deduced from the DNA. This table holds some 220,000 clones, 84% found once. This clone was picked up a small number of times.

The TCR sequence derives from an elderly woman with active or convalescent COVID-19. The chain uses TRBV24-1 and TRBJ2-7; possibly TRBD2 for D (6 bases). The sample consisted of peripheral blood. CDR3 nucleotides: TGTGCCACCAGTGATCCTTCTAGCGAAGAGCAGTACTTC. This encodes CATSDPSSEEQYF.